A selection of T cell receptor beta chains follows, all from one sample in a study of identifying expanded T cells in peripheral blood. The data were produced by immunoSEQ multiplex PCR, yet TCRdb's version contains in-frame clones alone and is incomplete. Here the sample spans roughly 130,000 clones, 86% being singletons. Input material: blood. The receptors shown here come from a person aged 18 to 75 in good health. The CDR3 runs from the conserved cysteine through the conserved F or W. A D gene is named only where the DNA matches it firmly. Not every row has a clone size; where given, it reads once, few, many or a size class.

CDR3aa: CASSETSAYEQYF; CDR3nt: TGTGCCAGCAGTGAAACCAGTGCCTACGAGCAGTACTTC; j_gene: TRBJ2-7; d_gene: -; abundance: -; v_gene: TRBV2
CDR3aa: CASSQGTAQPQHF; CDR3nt: TGTGCCAGCAGCCAAGGGACAGCTCAGCCCCAGCATTTT; j_gene: TRBJ1-5; d_gene: TRBD1; abundance: -; v_gene: TRBV5-6
CDR3aa: CASSDTRGAGADTGELFF; CDR3nt: TGTGCCAGCAGTGACACCCGCGGAGCAGGGGCCGACACCGGGGAGCTGTTTTTT; j_gene: TRBJ2-2; d_gene: -; abundance: -; v_gene: TRBV6-1
CDR3aa: CASSTPGTEPGNTIYF; CDR3nt: TGTGCCAGCTCAACACCCGGGACAGAACCTGGAAACACCATATATTTT; j_gene: TRBJ1-3; d_gene: TRBD1; abundance: once; v_gene: TRBV18
CDR3aa: CSARDGDGYTF; CDR3nt: TGCAGTGCTAGGGACGGTGATGGCTACACCTTC; j_gene: TRBJ1-2; d_gene: -; abundance: -; v_gene: TRBV20-1
CDR3aa: CASSLGGAHLFYGYTF; CDR3nt: TGTGCCAGCAGCTTAGGGGGGGCCCATCTGTTCTATGGCTACACCTTC; j_gene: TRBJ1-2; d_gene: -; abundance: -; v_gene: TRBV7-2
CDR3aa: CASSGFETQYF; CDR3nt: TGTGCCAGTAGCGGGTTTGAGACCCAGTACTTC; j_gene: TRBJ2-5; d_gene: TRBD2; abundance: -; v_gene: TRBV7-9
CDR3aa: CASSESDATNEKLFF; CDR3nt: TGTGCCAGCAGTGAATCCGACGCAACTAATGAAAAACTGTTTTTT; j_gene: TRBJ1-4; d_gene: -; abundance: -; v_gene: TRBV6-1
CDR3aa: CASSSNTEAFF; CDR3nt: TGTGCCAGTAGCAGCAACACTGAAGCTTTCTTT; j_gene: TRBJ1-1; d_gene: -; abundance: few; v_gene: TRBV19
CDR3aa: CASSSGTGDEKLFF; CDR3nt: TGCGCCAGCAGCTCCGGGACAGGGGACGAAAAACTGTTTTTT; j_gene: TRBJ1-4; d_gene: TRBD1; abundance: few; v_gene: TRBV5-1
CDR3aa: CASSLPGQHSYEQYF; CDR3nt: TGTGCCAGCAGTCTACCGGGACAGCACTCCTACGAGCAGTACTTC; j_gene: TRBJ2-7; d_gene: TRBD1; abundance: once; v_gene: TRBV28
CDR3aa: CASSLLGVDGYTF; CDR3nt: TGTGCCAGCAGTTTACTGGGAGTAGATGGCTACACCTTC; j_gene: TRBJ1-2; d_gene: -; abundance: -; v_gene: TRBV27
CDR3aa: CASSLDGRIPIKPQHF; CDR3nt: TGTGCCAGCAGCTTAGATGGCAGGATTCCAATCAAGCCCCAGCATTTT; j_gene: TRBJ1-5; d_gene: -; abundance: once; v_gene: TRBV7-9
CDR3aa: CSVEDLGDPQGQYF; CDR3nt: TGCAGCGTTGAAGATCTGGGGGACCCCCAGGGCCAGTACTTC; j_gene: TRBJ2-5; d_gene: -; abundance: -; v_gene: TRBV29-1
CDR3aa: CASSLSGLAYEQYF; CDR3nt: TGTGCCAGCAGCCTGAGCGGGCTGGCCTACGAGCAGTACTTC; j_gene: TRBJ2-7; d_gene: -; abundance: -; v_gene: TRBV5-8
CDR3aa: CASSLTQGATEAFF; CDR3nt: TGCGCCAGCAGCTTGACCCAGGGGGCCACTGAAGCTTTCTTT; j_gene: TRBJ1-1; d_gene: TRBD1; abundance: few; v_gene: TRBV5-1
CDR3aa: CASSLELAGADTQYF; CDR3nt: TGTGCCAGCAGCTTAGAACTAGCGGGGGCCGATACGCAGTATTTT; j_gene: TRBJ2-3; d_gene: TRBD2; abundance: -; v_gene: TRBV7-3
CDR3aa: CATSGGNYGYTF; CDR3nt: TGTGCCACCTCGGGGGGGAACTATGGCTACACCTTC; j_gene: TRBJ1-2; d_gene: -; abundance: -; v_gene: TRBV6-1
CDR3aa: CASSKQGARLFQPQHF; CDR3nt: TGTGCCAGTAGTAAACAGGGGGCGCGTCTATTTCAGCCCCAGCATTTT; j_gene: TRBJ1-5; d_gene: TRBD1; abundance: -; v_gene: TRBV19
CDR3aa: CASSQPSGAGPEAFF; CDR3nt: TGTGCCAGCAGTCAACCCTCCGGGGCGGGCCCTGAAGCTTTCTTT; j_gene: TRBJ1-1; d_gene: -; abundance: -; v_gene: TRBV11-1
CDR3aa: CASSLWKGYEQYF; CDR3nt: TGTGCCAGCAGCTTATGGAAGGGGTACGAGCAGTACTTC; j_gene: TRBJ2-7; d_gene: -; abundance: -; v_gene: TRBV7-2
CDR3aa: CASSWGQVLNYGYTF; CDR3nt: TGTGCCAGCAGTTGGGGACAGGTACTAAACTATGGCTACACCTTC; j_gene: TRBJ1-2; d_gene: TRBD1; abundance: -; v_gene: TRBV7-9
CDR3aa: CASSARTGNTIYF; CDR3nt: TGTGCCAGCAGCGCCCGCACTGGAAACACCATATATTTT; j_gene: TRBJ1-3; d_gene: -; abundance: few; v_gene: TRBV7-3
CDR3aa: CASSLMVAGGYNEQFF; CDR3nt: TGTGCCAGCAGCTTGATGGTAGCGGGAGGTTACAATGAGCAGTTCTTC; j_gene: TRBJ2-1; d_gene: TRBD2; abundance: -; v_gene: TRBV5-4
CDR3aa: CASSPPGANVLTF; CDR3nt: TGTGCCAGCAGCCCCCCGGGGGCCAACGTCCTGACTTTC; j_gene: TRBJ2-6; d_gene: -; abundance: -; v_gene: TRBV11-3
CDR3aa: CASSSEGQGLVVSNQPQHF; CDR3nt: TGTGCCAGCAGCTCCGAAGGACAGGGGCTGGTTGTTAGCAATCAGCCCCAGCATTTT; j_gene: TRBJ1-5; d_gene: TRBD1; abundance: once; v_gene: TRBV7-9
CDR3aa: CASSLVLGDNQPQHF; CDR3nt: TGTGCCAGCAGCTTAGTCCTCGGGGATAATCAGCCCCAGCATTTT; j_gene: TRBJ1-5; d_gene: -; abundance: -; v_gene: TRBV7-2
CDR3aa: CATSRLTEKLFF; CDR3nt: TGTGCCACCAGCAGGCTAACTGAAAAACTGTTTTTT; j_gene: TRBJ1-4; d_gene: -; abundance: -; v_gene: TRBV15
CDR3aa: CASSYQEGYGYTF; CDR3nt: TGTGCCAGCAGCTATCAGGAGGGCTATGGCTACACCTTC; j_gene: TRBJ1-2; d_gene: -; abundance: -; v_gene: TRBV7-6
CDR3aa: CASSQADTANTGELFF; CDR3nt: TGCGCCAGCAGCCAAGCGGACACCGCGAACACCGGGGAGCTGTTTTTT; j_gene: TRBJ2-2; d_gene: -; abundance: few; v_gene: TRBV4-1
CDR3aa: CASSPQRIGEKLFF; CDR3nt: TGTGCCAGCAGCCCCCAACGCATCGGCGAAAAACTGTTTTTT; j_gene: TRBJ1-4; d_gene: -; abundance: -; v_gene: TRBV9
CDR3aa: CASSPEGDPYEQYF; CDR3nt: TGTGCCAGCAGCCCCGAGGGGGATCCCTACGAGCAGTACTTC; j_gene: TRBJ2-7; d_gene: -; abundance: once; v_gene: TRBV6-5
CDR3aa: CASSPDRVQETQYF; CDR3nt: TGTGCCAGCTCACCAGACAGGGTCCAAGAGACCCAGTACTTC; j_gene: TRBJ2-5; d_gene: TRBD1; abundance: few; v_gene: TRBV18
CDR3aa: CASSLTAGYTEAFF; CDR3nt: TGTGCCAGCAGCTTGACGGCGGGGTACACTGAAGCTTTCTTT; j_gene: TRBJ1-1; d_gene: -; abundance: -; v_gene: TRBV7-9
CDR3aa: CASSPRGNYGYTF; CDR3nt: TGTGCCAGCAGCCCTAGGGGAAACTATGGCTACACCTTC; j_gene: TRBJ1-2; d_gene: -; abundance: -; v_gene: TRBV7-9
CDR3aa: CASSARLGSNEKLFF; CDR3nt: TGTGCCAGCAGCGCCCGGTTGGGGAGTAATGAAAAACTGTTTTTT; j_gene: TRBJ1-4; d_gene: -; abundance: -; v_gene: TRBV9
CDR3aa: CASSQEVLGQTDRF; CDR3nt: TGTGCCAGCAGCCAAGAGGTGTTAGGGCAGACAGATAGATTC; j_gene: TRBJ1-2; d_gene: -; abundance: few; v_gene: TRBV4-2
CDR3aa: CASSGSTSGGIGVGELFF; CDR3nt: TGTGCCAGCAGCGGATCGACTAGCGGGGGGATCGGGGTCGGGGAGCTGTTTTTT; j_gene: TRBJ2-2; d_gene: TRBD2; abundance: -; v_gene: TRBV9
CDR3aa: CASSSGTGTPGEQYF; CDR3nt: TGTGCCAGCAGCTCCGGGACAGGGACTCCGGGGGAGCAGTACTTC; j_gene: TRBJ2-7; d_gene: TRBD1; abundance: -; v_gene: TRBV5-4
CDR3aa: CASSENPGPYSNQPQHF; CDR3nt: TGTGCCAGCAGTGAGAATCCCGGACCTTATAGCAATCAGCCCCAGCATTTT; j_gene: TRBJ1-5; d_gene: -; abundance: -; v_gene: TRBV6-1
CDR3aa: CASSPWETSNEKLFF; CDR3nt: TGTGCCAGCAGCCCGTGGGAGACTTCGAATGAAAAACTGTTTTTT; j_gene: TRBJ1-4; d_gene: -; abundance: -; v_gene: TRBV27
CDR3aa: CASSSKGQGALNEKLFF; CDR3nt: TGTGCCAGCAGTTCAAAAGGACAGGGGGCACTTAATGAAAAACTGTTTTTT; j_gene: TRBJ1-4; d_gene: TRBD1; abundance: -; v_gene: TRBV7-9
CDR3aa: CSAFTRDGYTF; CDR3nt: TGCAGTGCCTTCACCAGGGACGGCTACACCTTC; j_gene: TRBJ1-2; d_gene: -; abundance: -; v_gene: TRBV20-1
CDR3aa: CASASGGGYNEQFF; CDR3nt: TGCGCCAGCGCCTCAGGGGGCGGCTACAATGAGCAGTTCTTC; j_gene: TRBJ2-1; d_gene: TRBD1; abundance: once; v_gene: TRBV5-1
CDR3aa: CASSPDRGGADTQYF; CDR3nt: TGTGCCAGCAGCCCTGACAGGGGAGGAGCAGATACGCAGTATTTT; j_gene: TRBJ2-3; d_gene: TRBD1; abundance: -; v_gene: TRBV7-2
CDR3aa: CASSFNSVSYNEQFF; CDR3nt: TGTGCCAGCAGCTTCAATTCCGTCAGTTACAATGAGCAGTTCTTC; j_gene: TRBJ2-1; d_gene: -; abundance: -; v_gene: TRBV5-4
CDR3aa: CASSMLGETQYF; CDR3nt: TGTGCCAGTAGTATGCTCGGGGAGACCCAGTACTTC; j_gene: TRBJ2-5; d_gene: -; abundance: -; v_gene: TRBV19
CDR3aa: CATSRIKSYDYTF; CDR3nt: TGTGCCACCAGCAGAATAAAGAGCTATGACTACACCTTC; j_gene: TRBJ1-2; d_gene: -; abundance: -; v_gene: TRBV15
CDR3aa: CASSLLASGRAYNEQFF; CDR3nt: TGTGCCAGCAGCTTGCTGGCTAGCGGGAGGGCTTACAATGAGCAGTTCTTC; j_gene: TRBJ2-1; d_gene: TRBD2; abundance: once; v_gene: TRBV5-5
CDR3aa: CASSLEPESTDTQYF; CDR3nt: TGTGCCAGCAGCTTAGAGCCAGAGAGCACAGATACGCAGTATTTT; j_gene: TRBJ2-3; d_gene: -; abundance: -; v_gene: TRBV7-6
CDR3aa: CASSLDGLNSPLHF; CDR3nt: TGTGCCAGTAGCCTGGACGGCCTTAATTCACCCCTCCACTTT; j_gene: TRBJ1-6; d_gene: -; abundance: -; v_gene: TRBV19